This T cell receptor beta chain was observed in a study of CD8 T cells in Susac syndrome. Random-hexamer reverse transcription was applied to about 0.45 to 1 ug RNA. TCRdb ran MiXCR on the immunoSEQ multiplex PCR reads and lists one entry per CDR3 protein. The sample records 180,000 or so distinct CDR3 sequences, around 94% being singletons. CDR3 length: 15 amino acids. V lost 5 bases and J lost 0, with 11 bases in between. Germline CDR1 and CDR2: SGHRS and YFSETQ. In Susac syndrome patients, recently defined diagnostic criteria for definite or probable disease were met. FACS enriched CD8+ TEMRA cells, while bulk CD8+ and CD4+ were negatively isolated.

Input material: CD4+ T cells from PBMCs. The chain uses TRBV5-1 and TRBJ1-4, with D maybe TRBD1 (5 bases). This clonotype was sampled from a human donor with Susac syndrome. As DNA, the CDR3 is TGCGCCAGCAGAGATGGGGACCCAACTAATGAAAAACTGTTTTTT. Its protein is CASRDGDPTNEKLFF.